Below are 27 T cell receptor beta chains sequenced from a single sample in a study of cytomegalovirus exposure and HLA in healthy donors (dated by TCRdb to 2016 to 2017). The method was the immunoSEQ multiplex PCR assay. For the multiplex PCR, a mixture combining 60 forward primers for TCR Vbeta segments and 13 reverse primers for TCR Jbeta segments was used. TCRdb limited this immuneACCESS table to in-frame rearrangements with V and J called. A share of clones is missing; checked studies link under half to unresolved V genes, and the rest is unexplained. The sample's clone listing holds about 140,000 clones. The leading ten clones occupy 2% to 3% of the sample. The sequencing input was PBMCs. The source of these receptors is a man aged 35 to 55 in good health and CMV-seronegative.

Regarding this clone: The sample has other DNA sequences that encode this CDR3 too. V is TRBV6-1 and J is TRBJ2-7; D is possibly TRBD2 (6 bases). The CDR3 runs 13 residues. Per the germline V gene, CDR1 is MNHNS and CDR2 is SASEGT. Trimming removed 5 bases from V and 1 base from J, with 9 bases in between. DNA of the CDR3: TGTGCCAGCAGTTCGGGGGTTTCCTACGAGCAGTACTTC. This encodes CASSSGVSYEQYF.

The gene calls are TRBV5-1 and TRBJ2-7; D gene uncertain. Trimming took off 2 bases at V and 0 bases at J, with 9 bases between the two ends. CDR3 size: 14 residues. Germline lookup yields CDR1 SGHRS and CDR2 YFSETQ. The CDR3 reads CASSLTISSYEQYF. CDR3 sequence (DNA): TGCGCCAGCAGCTTAACAATCAGCTCCTACGAGCAGTACTTC.

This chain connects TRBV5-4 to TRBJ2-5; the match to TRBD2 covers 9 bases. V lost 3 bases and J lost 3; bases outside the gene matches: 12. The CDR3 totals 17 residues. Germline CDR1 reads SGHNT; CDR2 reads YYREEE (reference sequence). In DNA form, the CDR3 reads TGTGCCAGCAGCTCCCGTAATGCGGGGGGGTTCAAAGAGACCCAGTACTTC. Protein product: CASSSRNAGGFKETQYF.

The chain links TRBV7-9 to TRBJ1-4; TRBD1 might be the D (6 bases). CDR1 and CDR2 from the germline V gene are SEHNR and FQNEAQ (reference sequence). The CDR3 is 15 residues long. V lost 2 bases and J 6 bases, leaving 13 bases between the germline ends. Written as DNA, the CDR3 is TGTGCCAGCAGCTTATGGCAGGGGTTGGATGAAAAACTGTTTTTT. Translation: CASSLWQGLDEKLFF.

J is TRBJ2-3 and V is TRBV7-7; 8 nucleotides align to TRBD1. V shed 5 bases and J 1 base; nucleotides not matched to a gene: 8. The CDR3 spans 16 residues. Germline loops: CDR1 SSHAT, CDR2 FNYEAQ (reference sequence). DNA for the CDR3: TGTGCCAGCAGCACCGGGACAGGCCTAGGCACAGATACGCAGTATTTT. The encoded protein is CASSTGTGLGTDTQYF.

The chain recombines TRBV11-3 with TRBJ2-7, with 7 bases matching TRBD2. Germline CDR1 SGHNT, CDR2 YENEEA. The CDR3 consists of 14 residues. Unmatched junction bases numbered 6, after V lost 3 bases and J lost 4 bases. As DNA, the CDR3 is TGTGCCAGCAGCTTGGGGTCGGGGGGTTACGAGCAGTACTTC. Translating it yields CASSLGSGGYEQYF.

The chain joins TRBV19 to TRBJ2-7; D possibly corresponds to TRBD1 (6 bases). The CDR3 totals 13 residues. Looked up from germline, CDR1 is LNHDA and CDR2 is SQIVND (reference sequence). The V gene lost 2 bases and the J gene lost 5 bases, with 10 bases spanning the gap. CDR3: CASSIRKGDEQYF. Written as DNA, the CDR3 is TGTGCCAGTAGTATACGGAAGGGGGACGAGCAGTACTTC.

CDR3 residues: CASSHMNYGYTF. The DNA of the CDR3 is TGCGCCAGCAGCCATATGAACTATGGCTACACCTTC. The rearrangement uses TRBV4-3 and TRBJ1-2, with no clear D. Germline assignment: CDR1 LGHNA and CDR2 YSLEER. Trimming left V 3 bases short and J 2 bases short, with 4 bases between. The CDR3 loop spans 12 amino acids.

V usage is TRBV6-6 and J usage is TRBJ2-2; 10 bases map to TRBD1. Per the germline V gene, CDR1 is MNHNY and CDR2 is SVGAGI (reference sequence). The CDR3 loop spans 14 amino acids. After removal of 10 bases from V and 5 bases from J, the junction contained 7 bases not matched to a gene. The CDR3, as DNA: TGTGCCACGTTCGGACAGGGGGGTACCGGGGAGCTGTTTTTT. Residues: CATFGQGGTGELFF.

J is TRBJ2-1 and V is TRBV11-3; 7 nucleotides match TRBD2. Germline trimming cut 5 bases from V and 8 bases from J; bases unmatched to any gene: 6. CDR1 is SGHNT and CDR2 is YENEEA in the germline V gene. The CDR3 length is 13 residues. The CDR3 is CASSLGGRDEQFF. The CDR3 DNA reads TGTGCCAGCAGCCTGGGGGGGAGGGATGAGCAGTTCTTC.

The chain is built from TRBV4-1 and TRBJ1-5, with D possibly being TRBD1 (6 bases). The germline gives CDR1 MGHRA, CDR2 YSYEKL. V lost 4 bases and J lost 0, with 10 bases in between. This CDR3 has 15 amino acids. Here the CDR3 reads CASSPGQFSNQPQHF. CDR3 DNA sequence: TGCGCCAGCAGCCCCGGACAGTTTAGCAATCAGCCCCAGCATTTT.

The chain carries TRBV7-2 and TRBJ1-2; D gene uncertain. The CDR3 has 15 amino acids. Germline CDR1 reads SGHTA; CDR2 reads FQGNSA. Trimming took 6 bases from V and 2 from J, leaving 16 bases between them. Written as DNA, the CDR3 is TGTGCCAGCAGACTAGAGCGGGTTTCGAACTATGGCTACACCTTC. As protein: CASRLERVSNYGYTF.

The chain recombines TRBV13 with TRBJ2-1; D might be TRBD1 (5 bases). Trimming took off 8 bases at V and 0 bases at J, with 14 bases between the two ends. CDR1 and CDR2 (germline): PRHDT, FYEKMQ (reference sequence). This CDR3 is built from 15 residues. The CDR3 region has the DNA TGTGCCAGCCGACAGTCAGGCAGCTCCTACAATGAGCAGTTCTTC. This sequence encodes CASRQSGSSYNEQFF.

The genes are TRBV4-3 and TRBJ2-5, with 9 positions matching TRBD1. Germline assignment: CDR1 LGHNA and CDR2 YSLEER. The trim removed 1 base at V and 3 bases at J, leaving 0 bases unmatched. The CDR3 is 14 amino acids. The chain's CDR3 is CASSQGTGEETQYF. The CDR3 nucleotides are TGCGCCAGCAGCCAAGGGACAGGGGAAGAGACCCAGTACTTC.

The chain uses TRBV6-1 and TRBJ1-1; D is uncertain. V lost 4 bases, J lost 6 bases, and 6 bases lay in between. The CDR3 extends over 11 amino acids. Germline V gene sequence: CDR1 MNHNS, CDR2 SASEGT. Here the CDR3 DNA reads TGTGCCAGCAGTGTAGAAGCTGAAGCTTTCTTT. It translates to CASSVEAEAFF.

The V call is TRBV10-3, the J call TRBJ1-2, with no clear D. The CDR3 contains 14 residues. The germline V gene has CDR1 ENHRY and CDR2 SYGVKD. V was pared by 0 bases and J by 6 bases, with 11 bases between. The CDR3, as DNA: TGTGCCATCAGTGAGTCGTTGGGCTTCGATGGCTACACCTTC. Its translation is CAISESLGFDGYTF.

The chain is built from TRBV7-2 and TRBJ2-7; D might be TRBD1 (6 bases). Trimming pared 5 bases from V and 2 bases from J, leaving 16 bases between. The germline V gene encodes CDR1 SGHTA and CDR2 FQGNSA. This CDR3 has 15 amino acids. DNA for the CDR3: TGTGCCAGCAGCCCCCAAGACAGGCTAGCCTACGAGCAGTACTTC. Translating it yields CASSPQDRLAYEQYF.

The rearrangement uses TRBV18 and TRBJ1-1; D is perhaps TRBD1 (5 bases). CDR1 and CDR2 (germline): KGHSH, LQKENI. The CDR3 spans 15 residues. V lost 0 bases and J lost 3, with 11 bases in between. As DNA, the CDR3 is TGTGCCAGCTCACCACCCCTAGGGGTTTACACTGAAGCTTTCTTT. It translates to CASSPPLGVYTEAFF. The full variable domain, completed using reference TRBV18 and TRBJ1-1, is NAGVMQNPRHLVRRRGQEARLRCSPMKGHSHVYWYRQLPEEGLKFMVYLQKENIIDESGMPKERFSAEFPKEGPSILRIQQVVRGDSAAYFCASSPPLGVYTEAFFGQGTRLTVV.

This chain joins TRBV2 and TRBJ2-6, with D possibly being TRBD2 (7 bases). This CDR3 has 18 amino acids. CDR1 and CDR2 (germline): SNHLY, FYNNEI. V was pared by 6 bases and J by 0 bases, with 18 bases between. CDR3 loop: CASRSLGGAGSGANVLTF. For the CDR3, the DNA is TGTGCCAGCAGGAGCCTTGGGGGGGCAGGCTCTGGGGCCAACGTCCTGACTTTC.

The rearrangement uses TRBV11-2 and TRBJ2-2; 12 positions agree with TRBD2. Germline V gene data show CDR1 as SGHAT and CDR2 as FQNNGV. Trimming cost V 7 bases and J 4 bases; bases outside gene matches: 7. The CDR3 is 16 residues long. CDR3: CASIPGTSGSTGELFF. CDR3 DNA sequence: TGTGCCAGCATTCCCGGGACTAGCGGGTCCACCGGGGAGCTGTTTTTT.

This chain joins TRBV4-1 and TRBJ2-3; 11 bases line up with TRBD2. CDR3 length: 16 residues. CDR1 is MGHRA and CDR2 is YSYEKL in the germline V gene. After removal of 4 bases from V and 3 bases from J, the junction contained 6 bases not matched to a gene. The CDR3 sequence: CASSRGTSGGTDTQYF. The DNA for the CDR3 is TGCGCCAGCAGCCGAGGGACTAGCGGAGGGACAGATACGCAGTATTTT.

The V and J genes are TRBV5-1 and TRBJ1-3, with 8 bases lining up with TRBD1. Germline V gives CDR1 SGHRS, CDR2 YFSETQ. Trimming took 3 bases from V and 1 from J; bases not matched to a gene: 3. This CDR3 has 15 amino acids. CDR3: CASSSQGASGNTIYF. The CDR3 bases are TGCGCCAGCAGCTCCCAGGGGGCGTCTGGAAACACCATATATTTT.

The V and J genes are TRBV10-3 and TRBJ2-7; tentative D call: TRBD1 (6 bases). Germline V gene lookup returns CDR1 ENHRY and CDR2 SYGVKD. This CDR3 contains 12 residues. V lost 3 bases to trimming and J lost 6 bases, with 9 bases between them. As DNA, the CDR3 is TGTGCCATCAGTGAACAGGGCAGCGAGCAGTACTTC. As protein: CAISEQGSEQYF.

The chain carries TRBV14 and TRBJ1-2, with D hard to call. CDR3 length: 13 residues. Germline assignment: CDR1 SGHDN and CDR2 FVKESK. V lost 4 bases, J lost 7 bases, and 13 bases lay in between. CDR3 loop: CASSPTLYRGYTF. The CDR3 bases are TGTGCCAGCAGCCCGACTCTCTATCGTGGCTACACCTTC.

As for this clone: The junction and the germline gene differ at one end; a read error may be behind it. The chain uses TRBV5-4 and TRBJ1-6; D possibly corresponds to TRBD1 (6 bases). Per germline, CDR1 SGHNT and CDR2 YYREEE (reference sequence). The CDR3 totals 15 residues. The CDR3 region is CASSRGRDNNAPLHF. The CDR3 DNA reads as TGTGCCAGCAGCAGAGGCCGGGACAATAATGCACCCCTCCACTTT.

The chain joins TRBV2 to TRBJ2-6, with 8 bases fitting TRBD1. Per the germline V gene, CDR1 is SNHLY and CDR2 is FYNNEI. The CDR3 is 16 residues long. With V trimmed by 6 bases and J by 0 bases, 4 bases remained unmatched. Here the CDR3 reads CASRGQASSGANVLTF. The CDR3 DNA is TGTGCCAGCAGGGGACAGGCCAGCTCTGGGGCCAACGTCCTGACTTTC.

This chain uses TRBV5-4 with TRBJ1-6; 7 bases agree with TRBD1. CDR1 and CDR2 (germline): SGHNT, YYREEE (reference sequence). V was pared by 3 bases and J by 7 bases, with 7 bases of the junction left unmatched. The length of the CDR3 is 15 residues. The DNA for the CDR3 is TGTGCCAGCAGCTCTCAGGGGGACGGAAATTCACCCCTCCACTTT. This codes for CASSSQGDGNSPLHF.